Each of the 10 T cell receptor beta chains below was sequenced from the same sample in a study of graft-versus-host responses after intestinal transplantation. Their specific antigens are unknown. The assay was immunoSEQ multiplex PCR, and TCRdb's table has in-frame clones only and misses some. The sample has about 86,000 clones, 88% seen once; the top ten hold approximately 0.3%. Source: unstimulated CD4+ T cells sorted from spleen or lymph node cells, taken before transplant. The receptors shown here come from a human donor who was the organ donor for an intestinal transplant.

This clone was observed a single time. Here the CDR3 reads CATGTVFTGELFF. For the CDR3, the DNA is TGTGCCACCGGGACAGTCTTTACCGGGGAGCTGTTTTTT. This rearrangement joins TRBV28 to TRBJ2-2, with 7 positions matching TRBD1. The V gene's germline CDR1 is MDHEN and CDR2 SYDVKM. The CDR3 has 13 residues. The ends lost 10 bases at V and 5 bases at J; junction bases unmatched: 7.

In DNA, the CDR3 is TGTGCCAGCAGTGGCCGGACATACTACGAGCAGTACTTC. Translation: CASSGRTYYEQYF. J is TRBJ2-7 and V is TRBV6-1; D may be TRBD1 (5 bases). V was cut by 4 bases and J by 3 bases, with 10 bases left in between. Germline loops: CDR1 MNHNS, CDR2 SASEGT. CDR3 length equals 13 residues.

V and J are TRBV5-3 and TRBJ2-5; maybe TRBD2 (6 bases). TRBV5-3 is marked as an open reading frame, function uncertain. V was trimmed by 10 bases and J by 3 bases, leaving 13 bases between them. The CDR3 runs to 12 residues. The CDR3 region is CAGRRLEETQYF. As DNA, the CDR3 is TGTGCCGGGAGGCGGCTGGAAGAGACCCAGTACTTC.

In this sample, this clone turned up a few times. This rearrangement joins TRBV4-3 to TRBJ2-2; D gene unclear. The ends were cut back, 7 bases at V and 6 bases at J, with 27 bases in the middle. The CDR3 has 18 amino acids. Germline CDR1 and CDR2: LGHNA and YSLEER. This CDR3 reads CASTPLPSLSNSPGELFF. The CDR3 coding sequence is TGCGCCAGCACCCCCTTGCCTTCATTGAGCAATTCCCCCGGGGAGCTGTTTTTT.

This CDR3 is CASSWDWNTGELFF. CDR3 coding DNA: TGTGCCAGCAGCTGGGACTGGAACACCGGGGAGCTGTTTTTT. The rearrangement joins TRBV5-4 to TRBJ2-2; D might be TRBD2 (6 bases). Germline V gene data show CDR1 as SGHNT and CDR2 as YYREEE (reference sequence). The ends were cut back, 3 bases at V and 1 base at J, with 7 bases in the middle. This CDR3 spans 14 amino acids.

J is TRBJ2-6 and V is TRBV5-1; tentatively, D is TRBD1 (5 bases). The CDR3 extends over 16 amino acids. Deletions cut 3 bases from V and 0 bases from J, with 10 bases between. CDR1 and CDR2 from the germline V gene are SGHRS and YFSETQ. CDR3 region: CASSWADSSGANVLTF. CDR3 sequence (DNA): TGCGCCAGCAGCTGGGCTGACAGCTCTGGGGCCAACGTCCTGACTTTC. The variable domain in full, completed from reference TRBV5-1 and TRBJ2-6, reads KAGVTQTPRYLIKTRGQQVTLSCSPISGHRSVSWYQQTPGQGLQFLFEYFSETQRNKGNFPGRFSGRQFSNSRSEMNVSTLELGDSALYLCASSWADSSGANVLTFGAGSRLTVL.

The chain recombines TRBV1 with TRBJ2-5; TRBD1 is the table's D call and was not checked against the DNA. TRBV1 is termed a pseudogene. The CDR3 consists of 17 residues. CDR3 loop: CTSSDVGGAVPPETQYF. The CDR3 DNA follows: TGCACCAGCAGCGACGTTGGTGGGGCCGTACCCCCAGAGACCCAGTACTTC.

This CDR3 reads CASRPNTDTQYF. The CDR3 DNA is TGTGCCAGCAGGCCTAACACAGATACGCAGTATTTT. This rearrangement joins TRBV25-1 to TRBJ2-3; D ambiguous. V was clipped by 6 bases and J by 2 bases, with 6 bases between them. In germline, CDR1 is MGHDK, CDR2 SYGVNS. This CDR3 contains 12 residues.

The J gene is TRBJ1-6, the V gene TRBV4-1; D perhaps matches TRBD1 (6 bases). V was trimmed by 7 bases and J by 4 bases, leaving 14 bases between them. CDR3 length equals 15 residues. CDR1 is MGHRA, CDR2 YSYEKL, per germline. CDR3 sequence reads: CASTPGQDYNSPLHF. CDR3 nucleotide sequence: TGCGCCAGCACTCCGGGACAAGATTATAATTCACCCCTCCACTTT.

In the case of this clone: A junction end diverges from the germline sequence, so it may reflect a read error. V gene TRBV7-7 combines with J gene TRBJ2-5; D possibly corresponds to TRBD1 (5 bases). The CDR3 is made up of 14 amino acids. From germline, CDR1 is SSHAT and CDR2 FNYEAQ (reference sequence). CDR3 sequence: CASSPERGVGTQYF. The CDR3 DNA sequence: TGTGCTAGCAGCCCGGAAAGGGGTGTGGGGACCCAGTACTTC. Drawing the rest from reference TRBV7-7 and TRBJ2-5, the complete variable domain is GAGVSQSPRYKVTKRGQDVTLRCDPISSHATLYWYQQALGQGPEFLTYFNYEAQPDKSGLPSDRFSAERPEGSISTLTIQRTEQRDSAMYRCASSPERGVGTQYFGPGTRLLVL.